The entry that follows covers one TCR beta chain sequence. CD45RO-negative CD8 cells positively selected for CCR7 made up the naive population, which excluded terminally differentiated effector memory CD45RA+ cells. The table came from immunoSEQ multiplex PCR; TCRdb's copy has only in-frame clones and leaves some out. This table has about 2.1 million clones, approximately 94% appearing once. This entry comes from a study of shared clonotypes between healthy human individuals. The CDR3 contains 14 residues. V shed 2 bases and J 4 bases; nucleotides not matched to a gene: 3. Germline assignment: CDR1 MNHNY and CDR2 SVGAGI (reference sequence).

The sample comprised naive CD8+ T cells from PBMCs. The chain is built from TRBV6-6 and TRBJ2-7; 9 bases are shared with TRBD1. This sequence was found in a young man in good health. Some clones in this sample may be carry-over from other donors' samples. The CDR3 is CASSYAGQGYEQYF. DNA for the CDR3: TGTGCCAGCAGTTACGCCGGACAGGGGTACGAGCAGTACTTC.